Following are 19 T cell receptor beta chains from one sample sequenced in a study of cytomegalovirus exposure and HLA in healthy donors. Assay used: immunoSEQ multiplex PCR; TCRdb lists only in-frame clones, some missing. The sample shows about 58,000 clones, roughly 90% of them seen only once. The sample taken for sequencing was PBMCs. These receptors came from a man aged 18 to 29 in good health and CMV-seronegative.

The J gene is TRBJ2-3, the V gene TRBV30; TRBD2 agrees at 9 bases. CDR3 length: 15 residues. Unmatched junction bases numbered 4, after V lost 3 bases and J lost 0 bases. Germline V gene data show CDR1 as GTSNPN and CDR2 as SVGIG (reference sequence). The CDR3 bases are TGTGCCTGGAGCCTGGGGACTAGCAGCACAGATACGCAGTATTTT. This codes for CAWSLGTSSTDTQYF.

The chain recombines TRBV13 with TRBJ2-7; 13 bases line up with TRBD2. In germline, CDR1 is PRHDT, CDR2 FYEKMQ (reference sequence). V lost 3 bases, J lost 6 bases, and 5 bases stayed unmatched. The CDR3 sequence is 15 residues long. In DNA, the CDR3 is TGTGCCAGCAGCTTTGGACTAGCGGGAGCGAGCGAGCAGTACTTC. Translated, it gives CASSFGLAGASEQYF.

The CDR3 DNA is TGTGCCAGCAGTGGGAGTGGGGGCTACACCTTC. This sequence encodes CASSGSGGYTF. The genes are TRBV28 and TRBJ1-2; no firm D call. Germline CDR1 MDHEN, CDR2 SYDVKM. Deletions cut 5 bases from V and 8 bases from J, with 9 bases between. The CDR3 is 11 amino acids.

The rearrangement joins TRBV28 to TRBJ1-1, with 7 nucleotides matching TRBD1. With V trimmed by 6 bases and J by 1 base, 2 bases remained unmatched. The CDR3 is 13 residues long. Germline V gene lookup returns CDR1 MDHEN and CDR2 SYDVKM. In nucleotides, the CDR3 is TGTGCCAGCAGCGACAGGGCGAACACTGAAGCTTTCTTT. Its protein is CASSDRANTEAFF. Drawing the rest from reference TRBV28 and TRBJ1-1, the complete variable domain is DVKVTQSSRYLVKRTGEKVFLECVQDMDHENMFWYRQDPGLGLRLIYFSYDVKMKEKGDIPEGYSVSREKKERFSLILESASTNQTSMYLCASSDRANTEAFFGQGTRLTVV.

This clone turned up a few times. The J gene is TRBJ2-7, the V gene TRBV7-8, with a possible D match to TRBD1 (5 bases). Germline loops: CDR1 SGHVS, CDR2 FQNEAQ. The V gene lost 3 bases and the J gene lost 5 bases, with 11 bases spanning the gap. This CDR3 comprises 13 residues. The CDR3 sequence is CASSFFGANEQYF. The CDR3 nucleotides are TGTGCCAGCAGCTTCTTTGGGGCCAACGAGCAGTACTTC.

The chain links TRBV30 to TRBJ1-5; D is unresolved. The V gene lost 1 base and the J gene lost 5 bases, with 12 bases spanning the gap. CDR1 is GTSNPN and CDR2 is SVGIG in the germline V gene (reference sequence). This CDR3 has 14 residues. CDR3 protein: CAWSAHRRDQPQHF. The CDR3 nucleotides are TGTGCCTGGAGTGCCCATAGACGGGATCAGCCCCAGCATTTT.

V is TRBV7-9 and J is TRBJ2-5; 7 bases are a match to TRBD1. Germline assignment: CDR1 SEHNR and CDR2 FQNEAQ (reference sequence). Unmatched junction bases numbered 8, after V lost 2 bases and J lost 2 bases. CDR3 size: 16 residues. The CDR3 reads CASSLPRDRAQETQYF. Written as DNA, the CDR3 is TGTGCCAGCAGCTTACCTAGGGACAGAGCACAAGAGACCCAGTACTTC.

J is TRBJ2-3 and V is TRBV7-2; TRBD2 agrees at 7 bases. Germline CDR1 is SGHTA and CDR2 is FQGNSA. The CDR3 covers 14 residues. V lost 5 bases to trimming and J lost 8 bases; unmatched junction nucleotides: 10. The CDR3 DNA reads TGTGCCAGCAGCAATAAGACTAGCTGGGCTACGCAGTATTTT. Protein: CASSNKTSWATQYF.

This chain links TRBV5-1 with TRBJ2-5; weak D call: TRBD1 (6 bases). The germline V and J ends were trimmed by 3 bases and 5 bases, with 11 bases remaining between them. CDR3 length: 13 amino acids. Germline V gene data show CDR1 as SGHRS and CDR2 as YFSETQ. The CDR3 protein is CASSSDSPETQYF. CDR3 in DNA: TGCGCCAGCAGCTCGGACAGTCCCGAGACCCAGTACTTC.

V usage is TRBV4-1 and J usage is TRBJ2-1, with 11 bases that match TRBD2. V shed 0 bases, J shed 5 bases, and the junction held 6 bases outside the gene matches. This CDR3 region has 17 residues. Germline V lookup: CDR1 MGHRA, CDR2 YSYEKL. The chain's CDR3 is CASSQEWGTSGNNEQFF. The CDR3 region has the DNA TGCGCCAGCAGCCAAGAGTGGGGGACTAGCGGTAACAATGAGCAGTTCTTC.

The chain uses TRBV6-1 and TRBJ2-1, with 8 bases that match TRBD2. Germline assignment: CDR1 MNHNS and CDR2 SASEGT. Unmatched junction bases numbered 4, after V lost 2 bases and J lost 4 bases. The CDR3 spans 15 residues. The CDR3 sequence: CASSETSGDYNEQFF. CDR3 coding DNA: TGTGCCAGCAGTGAAACTAGCGGCGATTACAATGAGCAGTTCTTC.

This chain connects TRBV5-8 to TRBJ2-5; 9 bases agree with TRBD2. Trimming removed 0 bases from V and 3 bases from J; junction bases left unmatched: 3. The CDR3 loop spans 15 amino acids. The V gene's germline CDR1 is SGHTS and CDR2 YDEGEE. The CDR3 loop reads CASSLAASGEETQYF. The CDR3 bases are TGTGCCAGCAGCTTGGCGGCTAGCGGGGAAGAGACCCAGTACTTC. Looking up the rest from reference TRBV5-8 and TRBJ2-5 gives the full variable domain: EAGVTQSPTHLIKTRGQQATLRCSPISGHTSVYWYQQALGLGLQFLLWYDEGEERNRGNFPPRFSGRQFPNYSSELNVNALELEDSALYLCASSLAASGEETQYFGPGTRLLVL.

The chain couples TRBV2 to TRBJ2-3; a possible D gene is TRBD2 (6 bases). CDR3 length: 17 residues. The V end was cut by 6 bases, the J end by 1 base, with 20 bases between. CDR1 and CDR2 (germline): SNHLY, FYNNEI. CDR3 sequence: CASSGRGTGTGTDTQYF. The DNA of the CDR3 is TGTGCCAGCAGCGGACGTGGGACTGGGACCGGCACAGATACGCAGTATTTT.

This clone was counted a few times. The chain recombines TRBV10-1 with TRBJ2-7, with 10 bases that match TRBD2. The ends lost 7 bases at V and 5 bases at J; junction bases unmatched: 8. Germline-derived CDR1 and CDR2 are WNHNN and SYGVQD (reference sequence). The CDR3 covers 14 residues. The CDR3 sequence is CASTLAGARHEQYF. The CDR3 DNA reads TGCGCCAGCACCCTAGCGGGAGCTCGGCACGAGCAGTACTTC.

The chain employs TRBV5-6 and TRBJ2-1, with 7 bases that match TRBD1. This CDR3 spans 14 amino acids. CDR1 is SGHDT, CDR2 YYEEEE, per germline. With V trimmed by 4 bases and J by 7 bases, 8 bases remained unmatched. This chain's CDR3 is CASSKEQGKNEQFF. DNA of the CDR3: TGTGCCAGCAGCAAAGAACAGGGGAAGAATGAGCAGTTCTTC.

This chain joins TRBV6-5 and TRBJ2-1; perhaps TRBD1 as D (6 bases). V was pared by 2 bases and J by 8 bases, with 13 bases between. The CDR3 is made up of 14 amino acids. Germline CDR1 is MNHEY and CDR2 is SVGAGI. Here the CDR3 DNA reads TGTGCCAGCAGTTACCGACAGGAATCCCATGAGCAGTTCTTC. It translates to CASSYRQESHEQFF.

This clone was found a few times. The chain is built from TRBV4-3 and TRBJ2-4; a possible D gene is TRBD2 (5 bases). Per germline, CDR1 LGHNA and CDR2 YSLEER. The CDR3 contains 13 residues. Trimming took 0 bases from V and 6 from J, leaving 6 bases between them. The CDR3 region is CASSQDRGNIQYF. In nucleotides, the CDR3 is TGCGCCAGCAGCCAAGATCGGGGAAACATTCAGTACTTC.

In its sample, this clone was seen a few times. The genes are TRBV19 and TRBJ2-7, with 8 bases that match TRBD1. The V and J ends lost 3 bases and 4 bases, in that order; junction bases with no gene match: 5. Germline-derived CDR1 and CDR2 are LNHDA and SQIVND (reference sequence). The CDR3 is made up of 14 amino acids. The CDR3, as DNA: TGTGCCAGTAGTATGCAGGGGGCGGAATACGAGCAGTACTTC. Protein sequence: CASSMQGAEYEQYF. The whole variable domain, remainder taken from reference TRBV19 and TRBJ2-7, is DGGITQSPKYLFRKEGQNVTLSCEQNLNHDAMYWYRQDPGQGLRLIYYSQIVNDFQKGDIAEGYSVSREKKESFPLTVTSAQKNPTAFYLCASSMQGAEYEQYFGPGTRLTVT.

This clone appeared once. The J gene is TRBJ1-2, the V gene TRBV4-1; 7 nucleotides align to TRBD1. Unmatched junction bases numbered 19, after V lost 1 base and J lost 8 bases. This CDR3 spans 18 amino acids. Germline V gives CDR1 MGHRA, CDR2 YSYEKL. CDR3 sequence reads: CASSQGWVQAGGNGGYTF. The CDR3, as DNA: TGCGCCAGCAGCCAAGGGTGGGTACAGGCAGGGGGAAATGGCGGCTACACCTTC.